This entry is about one T cell receptor beta chain. Its antigen remains unknown. This CDR3 is 16 amino acids long. The germline V and J ends were trimmed by 1 base and 1 base, with 11 bases remaining between them. Germline V CDR1 and CDR2: MGHRA, YSYEKL. The entry originates in a study of T cell clonotyping in hematopoietic cell transplantation. Turning to the study itself: Pretransplant recipient samples were taken after cytoreduction. Study conclusions and caveats: At the given depth, recipient repertoires were over 95% de novo clonotypes.

Clones were sequenced by immunoSEQ multiplex PCR, and TCRdb holds only the in-frame ones, with some missing. The sample shows about 80,000 clones, less than 96% of them seen only once. Time point meaning: recipient sample about 28 days before transplant, after cytoreduction. Recipients were bled about 28 days pretransplant and at posttransplant days 30, 100, 180. This chain joins TRBV4-1 and TRBJ2-1; D possibly corresponds to TRBD1 (5 bases). The input for sequencing was peripheral blood mononuclear cells, taken before stem cell transplant. This sequence was found in a woman between 50 and 59 years old with acute myeloid leukemia. Some clones in this sample may be carry-over from other donors' samples. This CDR3 is CASSQVTATSYNEQFF. DNA for the CDR3: TGCGCCAGCAGCCAAGTGACAGCCACATCCTACAATGAGCAGTTCTTC.